These T cell receptor beta chains were read from a single sample in a study of blood T cells in healthy people across ages. One entry per CDR3 protein results from TCRdb running MiXCR on the 5' RACE reads. The sample has some 780,000 distinct CDR3 sequences; about 56% are singletons. Sequencing used blood. These receptors were obtained from a man in his forties in good health. Both conserved end residues are part of each CDR3. A D gene is named only where the DNA matches it firmly. Clone size is given for some rows only: seen once, a few or many times, or a class if the clone is expanded.

V	size	D	J	DNA	CDR3
TRBV29-1	once	NA	TRBJ1-1	TGCAGCGTTGAGCAGGCCAGTCGGGACACTGAAGCTTTCTTT	CSVEQASRDTEAFF
TRBV20-1	few	TRBD2	TRBJ2-7	TGCAGTGCTAGAGGAGGGGAGCGGGGTTTCGAGCAGTACTTC	CSARGGERGFEQYF
TRBV4-3	NA	NA	TRBJ2-5	TGCGCCAGCAGCCAAGATTCCCTGGGGGAGACCCAGTACTTC	CASSQDSLGETQYF
TRBV4-2	few	TRBD2	TRBJ2-3	TGTGCCAGCAGCCCTGGACTAGCGGGAGGCCCCACAGATACGCAGTATTTT	CASSPGLAGGPTDTQYF
TRBV6-6	NA	NA	TRBJ2-7	TGTGCCAGCAGACCCCAGCCTTTCGGGAGCTACGAGCAGTACTTC	CASRPQPFGSYEQYF
TRBV5-1	few	TRBD1	TRBJ2-5	TGCGCCAGCAGCCGTGGACAGGGAATAGGGCAAGAGACCCAGTACTTC	CASSRGQGIGQETQYF
TRBV4-3	NA	NA	TRBJ1-2	TGCGCCAGCAGCCAAGGGGCAGGGCGGCGAGGGGGCTACACCTTC	CASSQGAGRRGGYTF
TRBV28	once	NA	TRBJ1-4	TGTGCCAGCAACCGGGAGCTTAATGAAAAACTGTTTTTT	CASNRELNEKLFF
TRBV7-6	NA	TRBD2	TRBJ2-1	TGTGCCAGCAGCTCAGCGGGAGAGGATGTGAATGAGCAGTTCTTC	CASSSAGEDVNEQFF
TRBV5-1	few	TRBD1	TRBJ1-4	TGCGCCAGCAGCTGGGACCGGGACAGCAAGTCAACTAATGAAAAACTGTTTTTT	CASSWDRDSKSTNEKLFF
TRBV15	NA	NA	TRBJ1-5	TGTGCCACCAGCAGAGATCGGGACCTGCAGCCCCAGCATTTT	CATSRDRDLQPQHF
TRBV21-1	once	NA	TRBJ2-7	TGTGCCAGCATCAGCCCCCACGGGGACGACAGGACCTACGAGCAGTACTTC	CASISPHGDDRTYEQYF
TRBV20-1	few	NA	TRBJ1-2	TGCAGTGCTAGACAGAGGCCTAAAGAGTATGGCTACACCTTC	CSARQRPKEYGYTF
TRBV11-2	NA	TRBD2	TRBJ2-3	TGTGCCAGCAGCTTAAACCCCGTGGCTTGGCTAGCGGGAGGACGCACAGATACGCAGTATTTT	CASSLNPVAWLAGGRTDTQYF
TRBV7-2	NA	TRBD2	TRBJ2-1	TGTGCCAGCAGCTACGACGCCCTGACTAGCGGGAGGTTGTCCTACAATGAGCAGTTCTTC	CASSYDALTSGRLSYNEQFF
TRBV20-1	once	TRBD2	TRBJ2-7	TGCAGTGTCCCAAAACTGGGACTAGCGTCTCGCGAGCAGTACTTC	CSVPKLGLASREQYF
TRBV27	NA	TRBD1	TRBJ2-1	TGTGCCAGCAGTTCGCCGGGGACAGTAAAGTACAATGAGCAGTTCTTC	CASSSPGTVKYNEQFF
TRBV12-3/TRBV12-4	many	NA	TRBJ2-4	TGTGCCAGCAGTTTAGGGAGCGAGTATCAGTACTTC	CASSLGSEYQYF
TRBV6-5	NA	NA	TRBJ1-5	TGTGCCAGCAGTTACTCTTCCCCGGATTTGCAGGGGCAAAATCAGCCCCAGCATTTT	CASSYSSPDLQGQNQPQHF
TRBV6-4	few	TRBD2	TRBJ2-2	TGTGCCAGCAGTGACTCCGGGGGGGCCGGGGAGCTGTTTTTT	CASSDSGGAGELFF
TRBV18	once	NA	TRBJ1-1	TGTGCCAGCTCAAGCCCGGATAGATTGAACACTGAAGCTTTCTTT	CASSSPDRLNTEAFF
TRBV12-3/TRBV12-4	NA	NA	TRBJ2-3	TGTGCCAGCAGTAGGGAGGCAGATGCGCAGTATTTT	CASSREADAQYF
TRBV12-3/TRBV12-4	few	NA	TRBJ2-7	TGTGCCAGCAGCCTCGGCGGGACAGTGCCCTACGAGCAGTACTTC	CASSLGGTVPYEQYF
TRBV28	NA	NA	TRBJ1-6	TGTGCCAGCAGTTTATGGATGAATTCACCCCTCCACTTT	CASSLWMNSPLHF
TRBV2	NA	NA	TRBJ1-6	TGTGCGTGGAACGGGGGCGGTGATTCACCCCTCCACTTT	CAWNGGGDSPLHF
TRBV6-6	few	NA	TRBJ2-7	TGTGCCAGCAGACCGGACTCGGTCTACGAGCAGTACTTC	CASRPDSVYEQYF
TRBV7-2	NA	NA	TRBJ1-2	TGTGCCAGCAGCTTAGACTACATTGATGGCTACACCTTC	CASSLDYIDGYTF
TRBV20-1	few	NA	TRBJ2-5	TGCAGTGCTACCCGGACAGACCTACAAGAGACCCAGTACTTC	CSATRTDLQETQYF
TRBV7-3	NA	TRBD1	TRBJ2-1	TGTGCCAGCAGCTTAACAGGGACAGGTTATGAGCAGTTCTTC	CASSLTGTGYEQFF